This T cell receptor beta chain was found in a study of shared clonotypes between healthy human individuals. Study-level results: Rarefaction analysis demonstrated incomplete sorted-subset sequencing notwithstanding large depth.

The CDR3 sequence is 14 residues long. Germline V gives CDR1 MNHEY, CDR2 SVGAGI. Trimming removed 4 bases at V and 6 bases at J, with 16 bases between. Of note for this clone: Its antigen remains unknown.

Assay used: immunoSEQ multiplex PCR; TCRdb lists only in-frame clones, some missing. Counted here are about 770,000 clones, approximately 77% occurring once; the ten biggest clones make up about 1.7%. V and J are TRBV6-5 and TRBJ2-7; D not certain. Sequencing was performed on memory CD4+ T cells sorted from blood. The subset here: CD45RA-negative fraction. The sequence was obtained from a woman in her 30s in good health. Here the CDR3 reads CASSSGGPSSEQYF. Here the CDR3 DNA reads TGTGCCAGCAGTTCGGGTGGGCCTTCTAGCGAGCAGTACTTC.